Listed below are T cell receptor beta chains from one sample, sequenced in a study of T cells after posttransplantation cyclophosphamide. Assay used: immunoSEQ multiplex PCR; TCRdb lists only in-frame clones, some missing. The table records 9,700 or so clones, 95% to 98% of them present only once. Sequences were obtained from naive CD4+ T cells sorted from PBMCs. Receptor source: a woman between 55 and 75 years old in good health, CMV-negative, and a related stem cell transplant donor. CDR3s include the opening cysteine and the closing phenylalanine or tryptophan. A D gene is named only where the DNA matches it firmly. Only part of the rows carry a size: once, few, many, or a class if the clone is expanded.

DNA: TGTGCCATCAGTGGTAAATCGGGGGTGAAGCTGTTTTTT
CDR3: CAISGKSGVKLFF
D: NA
V: TRBV10-3
size: NA
J: TRBJ2-2

DNA: TGTGCCAGCAGCTTGGTTTCGGAGGGCTACACCTTC
CDR3: CASSLVSEGYTF
D: NA
V: TRBV5-8
size: NA
J: TRBJ1-2

DNA: TGTGCCAGCAGCGTAGCGGGAGTCGACACAGATACGCAGTATTTT
CDR3: CASSVAGVDTDTQYF
D: TRBD2
V: TRBV2
size: once
J: TRBJ2-3

DNA: TGTGCCAGCAGTTACACAGGGGAGACTGAAGCTTTCTTT
CDR3: CASSYTGETEAFF
D: TRBD1
V: TRBV6-6
size: NA
J: TRBJ1-1

DNA: TGTGCCAGCAGGGTGGGGGGGGGATGGCATTCACCCCTCCACTTT
CDR3: CASRVGGGWHSPLHF
D: NA
V: TRBV28
size: NA
J: TRBJ1-6

DNA: TGTGCCAGCAGTCCGGAGACAGCTAACTATGGCTACACCTTC
CDR3: CASSPETANYGYTF
D: NA
V: TRBV28
size: NA
J: TRBJ1-2

DNA: TGTGCCAGCCTCGGCGGGGGAGGCACAGATACGCAGTATTTT
CDR3: CASLGGGGTDTQYF
D: TRBD2
V: TRBV18
size: NA
J: TRBJ2-3

DNA: TGTGCCAGTAGTGTCTCAGGGGCGCCCTCCTACAATGAGCAGTTCTTC
CDR3: CASSVSGAPSYNEQFF
D: NA
V: TRBV19
size: NA
J: TRBJ2-1

DNA: TGCGCCAGCAGCTTGCGGCCCGCCCTAGCGGGAGTCCACGAGCAGTACTTC
CDR3: CASSLRPALAGVHEQYF
D: TRBD2
V: TRBV5-1
size: NA
J: TRBJ2-7

DNA: TGTGCCAGCAGGCGGGCGGGGGAGACCCAGTACTTC
CDR3: CASRRAGETQYF
D: NA
V: TRBV11-1
size: NA
J: TRBJ2-5

DNA: TGTGCCATCAGTGCTGACAGGGGAGGCTATGGCTACACCTTC
CDR3: CAISADRGGYGYTF
D: TRBD1
V: TRBV10-3
size: NA
J: TRBJ1-2

DNA: TGTGCCAGCAGCTCTTCCAGCTGGACAGGGGAGACCCAGTACTTC
CDR3: CASSSSSWTGETQYF
D: TRBD1
V: TRBV7-2
size: NA
J: TRBJ2-5

DNA: TGTGCCAGCAGACGGGACAGCCCAAGCGATGAGCAGTTCTTC
CDR3: CASRRDSPSDEQFF
D: TRBD1
V: TRBV5-4
size: NA
J: TRBJ2-1

DNA: TGTGCCAGCACGGGCCTTGAGAGGGCCTACAATGAGCAGTTCTTC
CDR3: CASTGLERAYNEQFF
D: NA
V: TRBV6-1
size: NA
J: TRBJ2-1

DNA: TGTGCCAGCAGCCCACTAGCGGGAGGCCGACAAGAGACCCAGTACTTC
CDR3: CASSPLAGGRQETQYF
D: TRBD2
V: TRBV5-4
size: NA
J: TRBJ2-5

DNA: TGTGCCAGCAGTTACTCGTCGACAGATGTAAATTCACCCCTCCACTTT
CDR3: CASSYSSTDVNSPLHF
D: NA
V: TRBV6-6
size: NA
J: TRBJ1-6

DNA: TGCGCCAGCAGCCCGAAGCCTACCGACAACTCTGGAAACACCATATATTTT
CDR3: CASSPKPTDNSGNTIYF
D: NA
V: TRBV5-1
size: NA
J: TRBJ1-3

DNA: TGTGCCAGCAGCCGACCCAGGGGGCGGTCAAGCTCCTATAATTCACCCCTCCACTTT
CDR3: CASSRPRGRSSSYNSPLHF
D: TRBD1
V: TRBV5-6
size: NA
J: TRBJ1-6

DNA: TGTGCTAGTGGTTTTGGGACAGGGCTCGAGACCCAGTACTTC
CDR3: CASGFGTGLETQYF
D: TRBD1
V: TRBV12-5
size: NA
J: TRBJ2-5

DNA: TGTGCCAGCAGCGCGGACAGCCCCTATGGCTACACCTTC
CDR3: CASSADSPYGYTF
D: NA
V: TRBV7-9
size: NA
J: TRBJ1-2

DNA: TGTGCCAGCAGCAAAATGCCCCCGGTTCCCGGGACAGGGAACACCGGGGAGCTGTTTTTT
CDR3: CASSKMPPVPGTGNTGELFF
D: NA
V: TRBV21-1
size: NA
J: TRBJ2-2

DNA: TGCGCCAGCAGCCCCATGGGACTAGGTTTCTCCACAGATACGCAGTATTTT
CDR3: CASSPMGLGFSTDTQYF
D: TRBD2
V: TRBV5-1
size: once
J: TRBJ2-3